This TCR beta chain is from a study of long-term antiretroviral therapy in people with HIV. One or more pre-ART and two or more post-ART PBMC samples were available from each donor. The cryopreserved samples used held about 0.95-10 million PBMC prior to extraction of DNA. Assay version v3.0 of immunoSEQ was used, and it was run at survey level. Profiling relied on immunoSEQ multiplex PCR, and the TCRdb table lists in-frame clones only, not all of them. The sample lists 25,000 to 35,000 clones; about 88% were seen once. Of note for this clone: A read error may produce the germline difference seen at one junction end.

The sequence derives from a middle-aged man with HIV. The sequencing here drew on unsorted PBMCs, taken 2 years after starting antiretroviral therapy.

CDR3 in amino acids: CASTLIGTEAFF. CDR3 sequence (DNA): TGTGCCAGCACCTTAATCGGAACTGAAGCTTTCTTT. The rearrangement links TRBV7-9 to TRBJ1-1; D is ambiguous. Per the germline V gene, CDR1 is SEHNR and CDR2 is FQNEAQ (reference sequence). The CDR3 contains 12 residues.